This is a list of T cell receptor beta chains from one sample in a study of cytotoxic CD8 clonotypes in ibrutinib-treated CLL. Generated by immunoSEQ multiplex PCR, the TCRdb table keeps only in-frame clones and is missing some. The sample records about 25,000 clones, approximately 71% being singletons. The sequenced sample was PBMCs, obtained after 12 months of ibrutinib treatment. These receptor sequences come from a human donor with chronic lymphocytic leukemia. The CDR3 runs from the conserved cysteine through the conserved F or W. D genes are given only for firm matches. Not every row has a clone size; where given, it reads once, few, many or a size class.

.,TRBJ2-7,TRBV28,.,TGTGCCAGCAGTTTAGGGGGCTACGAGCAGTACTTC,CASSLGGYEQYF
few,TRBJ2-1,TRBV2,.,TGTGCCAGCAGTGACGCCAGGGGCTCCTACAATGAGCAGTTCTTC,CASSDARGSYNEQFF
.,TRBJ2-5,TRBV7-2,.,TGTGCCAGCAGACAACTCCGGGACTCAGAGACCCAGTACTTC,CASRQLRDSETQYF
.,TRBJ2-7,TRBV6-5,.,TGTGCCAGCAGTGGGGTTTCGGGGAGCTCCTACGAGCAGTACTTC,CASSGVSGSSYEQYF
.,TRBJ1-5,TRBV11-2,.,TGTGCCAGCAGCTTAGGGGGATTCGGGCAGCCCCAGCATTTT,CASSLGGFGQPQHF
.,TRBJ2-5,TRBV20-1,.,TGCAGTGCTAAACACCAAGAGACCCAGTACTTC,CSAKHQETQYF
.,TRBJ1-5,TRBV15,TRBD1,TGTGCCACCAGCAGAGGACAGGGGGCTTTTCAGCCCCAGCATTTT,CATSRGQGAFQPQHF
.,TRBJ1-1,TRBV2,.,TGTGCCAGCAGAGTAACAGTGAACACTGAAGCTTTCTTT,CASRVTVNTEAFF
few,TRBJ1-5,TRBV5-1,.,TGCGCCAGCAGCCTAGGGGGGCCCAATCAGCCCCAGCATTTT,CASSLGGPNQPQHF
.,TRBJ1-3,TRBV9,.,TGTGCCAGCAGCCCAGGACTGTACTCTGGAAACACCATATATTTT,CASSPGLYSGNTIYF
.,TRBJ2-1,TRBV19,TRBD2,TGTGCCAGTAGTTCGACTAGCGGGGGGCCCGGTGAGTTCTTC,CASSSTSGGPGEFF
few,TRBJ2-1,TRBV28,TRBD1,TGTGCCAGCAGGACAGGGGGCACCTACAATGAGCAGTTCTTC,CASRTGGTYNEQFF
.,TRBJ2-2,TRBV28,.,TGTGCCAGCAGTCTACGGGACAACGCGAACACCGGGGAGCTGTTTTTT,CASSLRDNANTGELFF
.,TRBJ2-4,TRBV9,.,TGTGCCAGCAGCGTAGCGGCCAAAAACATTCAGTACTTC,CASSVAAKNIQYF
few,TRBJ2-7,TRBV4-1,.,TGCGCCAGCAGCCAAGATTGGCGGCATCTCTACGAGCAGTACTTC,CASSQDWRHLYEQYF
.,TRBJ2-5,TRBV29-1,TRBD2,TGCAGCGTTGAACCGGGGGGGGAAGAGACCCAGTACTTC,CSVEPGGEETQYF